This paragraph covers one TCR beta chain sequence. The antigen is not known. The data were obtained in a study of cytotoxic CD8 clonotypes in ibrutinib-treated CLL. CDR3 size: 16 residues. The germline gives CDR1 SGHRS, CDR2 YFSETQ. After removal of 0 bases from V and 2 bases from J, the junction contained 7 bases not matched to a gene. The table came from immunoSEQ multiplex PCR; TCRdb's copy has only in-frame clones and leaves some out. Among around 97,000 clones listed, almost 80% were seen once. Study results and limitations: Under therapy, public clonotypes either contracted or stayed stable, and they were uncommon.

Specimen: PBMCs, collected after 12 months of ibrutinib treatment. V usage is TRBV5-1 and J usage is TRBJ2-5; TRBD1 aligns across 7 bases. The receptor comes from a human donor with chronic lymphocytic leukemia. CDR3 sequence (DNA): TGCGCCAGCAGCTTGGTGGGCCTACAGGGGCAAGAGACCCAGTACTTC. This translates into CASSLVGLQGQETQYF.